A selection of T cell receptor beta chains follows, all from one sample in a study of graft-versus-host responses after intestinal transplantation. Clones were sequenced by immunoSEQ multiplex PCR, and TCRdb holds only the in-frame ones, with some missing. The table shows tens of thousands of clones, with around 85% occurring only once. These TCRs are of unknown antigen specificity. Sequenced here: unstimulated CD4+ T cells sorted from spleen or lymph node cells, sampled before transplant. The receptor source for this set is a human donor who was the organ donor for an intestinal transplant. The CDR3 runs from the conserved cysteine through the conserved F or W. A D gene is named only where the DNA matches it firmly. Some rows have no size entry. The others give once, few or many, or a class for an expanded clone.

size: -
D: -
V: TRBV5-1
J: TRBJ2-7
CDR3: CASSTGTQPVLSREQYF
DNA: TGCGCCAGCAGTACCGGGACCCAACCCGTCCTCTCTCGGGAGCAGTACTTC

size: -
D: -
V: TRBV6-1
J: TRBJ1-4
CDR3: CASSDTRGKLFF
DNA: TGTGCCAGCAGTGACACTCGGGGCAAACTGTTTTTT

size: few
D: TRBD2
V: TRBV9
J: TRBJ2-5
CDR3: CASSVGLAGGETQYF
DNA: TGTGCCAGCAGCGTAGGACTAGCGGGGGGGGAGACCCAGTACTTC

size: -
D: -
V: TRBV6-6
J: TRBJ2-7
CDR3: CASSRSYEQYF
DNA: TGTGCCAGCAGTCGATCCTACGAGCAGTACTTC

size: -
D: TRBD1
V: TRBV19
J: TRBJ1-1
CDR3: CASSLPRGMFAEAFF
DNA: TGTGCCAGTAGTCTCCCCAGGGGGATGTTCGCTGAAGCTTTCTTT

size: -
D: TRBD2
V: TRBV5-6
J: TRBJ2-1
CDR3: CASSSILAGGSFF
DNA: TGTGCCAGCAGCTCCATTCTAGCGGGAGGCTCATTCTTC

size: -
D: TRBD2
V: TRBV4-1
J: TRBJ2-3
CDR3: CASSQDRASGFTDTQYF
DNA: TGCGCCAGCAGCCAAGATAGGGCTAGCGGGTTTACAGATACGCAGTATTTT

size: -
D: TRBD2
V: TRBV7-9
J: TRBJ2-3
CDR3: CASSNIGTSGGTDTQYF
DNA: TGTGCCAGCAGCAATATCGGGACTAGCGGGGGCACAGATACGCAGTATTTT

size: -
D: -
V: TRBV6-6
J: TRBJ2-5
CDR3: CASSYTGLPEETQYF
DNA: TGTGCCAGCAGTTACACGGGACTGCCCGAAGAGACCCAGTACTTC

size: -
D: -
V: TRBV7-6
J: TRBJ1-1
CDR3: CASSSNWGRGNTEAFF
DNA: TGTGCCAGCAGCTCGAACTGGGGCAGGGGAAACACTGAAGCTTTCTTT

size: -
D: -
V: TRBV6-5
J: TRBJ2-1
CDR3: CAGGGFSGYNEQFF
DNA: TGTGCCGGAGGGGGATTTAGCGGCTACAATGAGCAGTTCTTC

size: few
D: TRBD2
V: TRBV6-1
J: TRBJ2-7
CDR3: CASRVAGGTYEQYF
DNA: TGTGCCAGCAGGGTAGCGGGAGGAACCTACGAGCAGTACTTC

size: -
D: TRBD2
V: TRBV7-9
J: TRBJ2-1
CDR3: CASSLVALAGYNEQFF
DNA: TGTGCCAGCAGCTTAGTAGCTCTAGCGGGGTACAATGAGCAGTTCTTC

size: -
D: TRBD1
V: TRBV14
J: TRBJ2-1
CDR3: CASSQDKLGTGGKNEQFF
DNA: TGTGCCAGCAGCCAAGATAAACTGGGGACAGGGGGTAAAAATGAGCAGTTCTTC

size: few
D: TRBD1
V: TRBV4-3
J: TRBJ1-1
CDR3: CASSQNAGQGAREAFF
DNA: TGCGCCAGCAGCCAGAACGCCGGACAGGGGGCAAGGGAAGCTTTCTTT

size: -
D: TRBD2
V: TRBV5-1
J: TRBJ2-7
CDR3: CASSLDTGGLAFEQYF
DNA: TGCGCCAGCAGCTTGGACACTGGGGGACTAGCTTTCGAGCAGTACTTC

size: once
D: TRBD1
V: TRBV6-1
J: TRBJ1-2
CDR3: CASSEGFQGANYGYTF
DNA: TGTGCCAGCAGTGAGGGTTTTCAGGGGGCTAACTATGGCTACACCTTC

size: -
D: -
V: TRBV9
J: TRBJ1-3
CDR3: CASSVASSGNTIYF
DNA: TGTGCCAGCAGCGTAGCGAGCTCTGGAAACACCATATATTTT